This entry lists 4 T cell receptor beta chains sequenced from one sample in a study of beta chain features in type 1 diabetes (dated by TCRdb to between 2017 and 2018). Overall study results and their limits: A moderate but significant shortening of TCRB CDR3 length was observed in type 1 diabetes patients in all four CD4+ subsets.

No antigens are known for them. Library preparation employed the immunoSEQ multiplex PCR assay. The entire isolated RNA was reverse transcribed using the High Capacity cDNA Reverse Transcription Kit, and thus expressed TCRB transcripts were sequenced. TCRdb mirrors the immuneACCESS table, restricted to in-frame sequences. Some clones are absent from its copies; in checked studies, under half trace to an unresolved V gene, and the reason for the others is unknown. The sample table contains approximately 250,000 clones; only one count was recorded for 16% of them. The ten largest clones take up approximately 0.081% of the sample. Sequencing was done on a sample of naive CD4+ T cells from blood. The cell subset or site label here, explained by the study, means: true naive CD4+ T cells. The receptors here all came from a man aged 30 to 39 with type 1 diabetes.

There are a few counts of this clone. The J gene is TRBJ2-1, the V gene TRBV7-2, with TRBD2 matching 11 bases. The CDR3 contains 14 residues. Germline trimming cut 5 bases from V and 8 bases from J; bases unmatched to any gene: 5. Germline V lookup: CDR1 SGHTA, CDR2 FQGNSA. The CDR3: CASSPRLAGHEQFF. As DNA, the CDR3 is TGTGCCAGCAGCCCCCGACTAGCGGGACATGAGCAGTTCTTC.

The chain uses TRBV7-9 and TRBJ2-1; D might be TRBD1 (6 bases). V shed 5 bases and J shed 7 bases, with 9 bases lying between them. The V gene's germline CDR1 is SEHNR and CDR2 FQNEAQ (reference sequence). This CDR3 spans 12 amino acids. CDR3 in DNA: TGTGCCAGCAGCGGACAGCGAAATGAGCAGTTCTTC. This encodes CASSGQRNEQFF.

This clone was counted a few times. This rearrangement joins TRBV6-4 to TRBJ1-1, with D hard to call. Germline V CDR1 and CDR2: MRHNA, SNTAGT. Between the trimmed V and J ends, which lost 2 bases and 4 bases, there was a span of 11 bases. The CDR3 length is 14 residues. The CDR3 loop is CASSDESAGTEAFF. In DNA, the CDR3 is TGTGCCAGCAGTGACGAGTCGGCCGGCACTGAAGCTTTCTTT.

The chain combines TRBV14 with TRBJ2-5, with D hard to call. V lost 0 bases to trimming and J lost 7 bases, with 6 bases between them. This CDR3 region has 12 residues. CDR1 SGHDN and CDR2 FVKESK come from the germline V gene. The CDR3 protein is CASSQDSRTQYF. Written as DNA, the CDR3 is TGTGCCAGCAGCCAAGATTCCCGGACCCAGTACTTC. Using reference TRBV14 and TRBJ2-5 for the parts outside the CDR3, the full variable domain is EAGVTQFPSHSVIEKGQTVTLRCDPISGHDNLYWYRRVMGKEIKFLLHFVKESKQDESGMPNNRFLAERTGGTYSTLKVQPAELEDSGVYFCASSQDSRTQYFGPGTRLLVL.